The entry below gives a single T cell receptor (beta chain) sequence along with its context. A read error may account for a junction end that differs from germline. There are 17 residues in the CDR3. Germline V lookup: CDR1 SGHAT, CDR2 FQDESV (reference sequence). This entry is derived from a study of T cells in Graves' hyperthyroidism and ophthalmopathy. Amplification of TCR beta CDR3 regions was performed using RNA transcripts as template. The study used the HTBI primer set for a first-round RT-PCR of the TCR CDR3. MiXCR, run by TCRdb on the multiplex PCR reads, gives a single entry per CDR3 protein. In the table there are 690,000 or so distinct CDR3 sequences, around 19% of which are singletons.

Material for sequencing was blood. The rearrangement joins TRBV11-1 to TRBJ2-7, with 8 bases identical to TRBD2. The sequence derives from a woman in her fifties or sixties with Graves' hyperthyroidism that later progressed to Graves' ophthalmopathy. The CDR3, as DNA: TGCGCCAGCAGCCAAGAACCCTTCGGGGGGGTAACCTACGAGCAGTACTTC. This encodes CASSQEPFGGVTYEQYF.